These 16 T cell receptor beta chains originate from one sample sequenced in a study of technical replicates of blood from several donors. The assay was immunoSEQ multiplex PCR, and TCRdb's table has in-frame clones only and misses some. The table includes some 87,000 clones, around 94% detected once. Material: T cells isolated from PBMCs. The receptors stem from a human donor in good health.

The chain employs TRBV7-9 and TRBJ1-1; 8 positions match TRBD1. The CDR3 contains 15 residues. Germline V CDR1 and CDR2: SEHNR, FQNEAQ (reference sequence). V lost 7 bases to trimming and J lost 5 bases; unmatched junction nucleotides: 12. The CDR3 bases are TGTGCCAGCAACCCAAGGACAGGGAAGGTAACTGAAGCTTTCTTT. This codes for CASNPRTGKVTEAFF.

The J gene is TRBJ2-3, the V gene TRBV7-9; the match to TRBD2 covers 9 bases. The junction had 5 bases not matched to a gene; V was cut back by 1 base and J by 0 bases. Germline V gene sequence: CDR1 SEHNR, CDR2 FQNEAQ (reference sequence). This CDR3 contains 17 residues. CDR3 residues: CASSLDRLAGSTDTQYF. In DNA form, the CDR3 reads TGTGCCAGCAGCTTAGACCGGCTAGCGGGGAGCACAGATACGCAGTATTTT. Full variable domain (missing parts from reference TRBV7-9 and TRBJ2-3): DTGVSQNPRHKITKRGQNVTFRCDPISEHNRLYWYRQTLGQGPEFLTYFQNEAQLEKSRLLSDRFSAERPKGSFSTLEIQRTEQGDSAMYLCASSLDRLAGSTDTQYFGPGTRLTVL.

The gene calls are TRBV30 and TRBJ2-5, with D uncertain. The CDR3 contains 15 residues. The germline V gene encodes CDR1 GTSNPN and CDR2 SVGIG (reference sequence). V lost 1 base to trimming and J lost 3 bases, with 15 bases between them. The CDR3: CAWSDPTTHKETQYF. CDR3 DNA sequence: TGTGCCTGGAGTGACCCGACGACACATAAAGAGACCCAGTACTTC.

V is TRBV30 and J is TRBJ2-1; 13 nucleotides line up with TRBD2. The CDR3 consists of 14 residues. The germline V gene encodes CDR1 GTSNPN and CDR2 SVGIG (reference sequence). Trimming took 0 bases from V and 9 from J; bases not matched to a gene: 2. The CDR3 region is CAWSVRTSGGEQFF. The CDR3 DNA follows: TGTGCCTGGAGTGTCAGGACTAGCGGGGGTGAGCAGTTCTTC.

The chain has TRBV9 and TRBJ1-3; D is undetermined. Germline values: CDR1 SGDLS, CDR2 YYNGEE. The CDR3 is made up of 15 amino acids. The V end was cut by 0 bases, the J end by 0 bases, with 7 bases between. CDR3 nucleotide sequence: TGTGCCAGCAGCGTAGCTGAACACTCTGGAAACACCATATATTTT. Residues: CASSVAEHSGNTIYF.

The J gene is TRBJ2-5, the V gene TRBV29-1; no definite D call. The V end was cut by 8 bases, the J end by 4 bases, with 14 bases between. Per the germline V gene, CDR1 is SQVTM and CDR2 is ANQGSEA. The CDR3 is made up of 12 amino acids. The CDR3 bases are TGCAGCATAAATAACTTCCCAGAGACCCAGTACTTC. Translated, it gives CSINNFPETQYF.

CDR3 residues: CASSLARGDYEQYF. CDR3 nucleotides: TGTGCCAGCAGTTTGGCCAGGGGTGACTACGAGCAGTACTTC. The rearrangement uses TRBV27 and TRBJ2-7; tentatively, D is TRBD1 (6 bases). Trimming removed 3 bases from V and 3 bases from J, with 12 bases in between. Per germline, CDR1 MNHEY and CDR2 SMNVEV (reference sequence). CDR3 size: 14 residues.

CDR3 in amino acids: CASSQATTGTDGYTF. CDR3 in DNA: TGCGCCAGCAGCCAAGCCACTACAGGGACGGATGGCTACACCTTC. The chain employs TRBV4-1 and TRBJ1-2; tentative D call: TRBD1 (6 bases). Germline V gives CDR1 MGHRA, CDR2 YSYEKL. The CDR3 is made up of 15 amino acids. Trimming took 1 base from V and 6 from J, leaving 15 bases between them.

The chain recombines TRBV30 with TRBJ2-3, with D tentatively TRBD1 (6 bases). CDR3 size: 13 residues. Germline CDR1 GTSNPN, CDR2 SVGIG (reference sequence). V dropped 4 bases and J dropped 6 bases, with 14 bases sitting between them. The CDR3, as DNA: TGTGCCTGGAATGACCACAGGGCCGATACGCAGTATTTT. This codes for CAWNDHRADTQYF.

This chain connects TRBV19 to TRBJ2-2; D may be TRBD1 (5 bases). The V end was cut by 6 bases, the J end by 0 bases, with 14 bases between. The CDR3 has 16 residues. Germline V lookup: CDR1 LNHDA, CDR2 SQIVND (reference sequence). DNA of the CDR3: TGTGCCAGTAGGTCATACAGGATACCGAACACCGGGGAGCTGTTTTTT. Translated: CASRSYRIPNTGELFF.

The chain has TRBV6-1 and TRBJ2-1, with a possible D match to TRBD2 (6 bases). V gave up 2 bases and J gave up 3 bases, with 17 bases separating them. The CDR3 covers 17 residues. The germline V gene has CDR1 MNHNS and CDR2 SASEGT. The CDR3 DNA follows: TGTGCCAGCAGTGAACCCCGCGGGGAAATACTCTACAATGAGCAGTTCTTC. Translation: CASSEPRGEILYNEQFF.

CDR3 sequence: CASSQVGTSLYEQFF. The CDR3 DNA reads TGTGCCAGCAGCCAAGTGGGGACTAGTTTATATGAGCAGTTCTTC. This chain connects TRBV11-3 to TRBJ2-1, with 8 bases lining up with TRBD2. Trimming removed 5 bases from V and 8 bases from J; junction bases left unmatched: 11. The germline gives CDR1 SGHNT, CDR2 YENEEA. CDR3 length: 15 amino acids.

The chain uses TRBV30 and TRBJ2-7; TRBD2 might be the D (6 bases). V was pared by 2 bases and J by 0 bases, with 14 bases between. The CDR3 has 15 residues. Germline CDR1 GTSNPN, CDR2 SVGIG (reference sequence). As DNA, the CDR3 is TGTGCCTGGAGTCCGGGGACTTCAAGCTCCTACGAGCAGTACTTC. As protein: CAWSPGTSSSYEQYF.

This clone was recorded only once. The genes are TRBV9 and TRBJ2-3; TRBD2 agrees at 10 bases. CDR1 is SGDLS, CDR2 YYNGEE, per germline. The CDR3 is made up of 18 amino acids. With 0 bases clipped from V and 2 bases from J, the junction kept 9 bases outside the gene matches. CDR3 bases: TGTGCCAGCAGCGTAGACCCGACTAGCGGGCTACTCACAGATACGCAGTATTTT. Translated: CASSVDPTSGLLTDTQYF.

This rearrangement joins TRBV2 to TRBJ1-1; a weak D match, TRBD1 (6 bases). Germline loops: CDR1 SNHLY, CDR2 FYNNEI. Trimming pared 4 bases from V and 4 bases from J, leaving 16 bases between. This CDR3 is 15 amino acids long. The DNA of the CDR3 is TGTGCCAGCAGTGTACAGGGAGTTTTGGGCACTGAAGCTTTCTTT. Its protein product is CASSVQGVLGTEAFF.

The V and J genes are TRBV7-3 and TRBJ1-2; TRBD1 matches at 8 bases. Germline V lookup: CDR1 SGHTA, CDR2 FQGTGA. V lost 4 bases and J lost 12; bases outside the gene matches: 13. This CDR3 comprises 14 residues. The CDR3 nucleotides read TGTGCCAGCAGCTCGATCCCCGAGACAGGGGATCACACCTTC. This sequence encodes CASSSIPETGDHTF.